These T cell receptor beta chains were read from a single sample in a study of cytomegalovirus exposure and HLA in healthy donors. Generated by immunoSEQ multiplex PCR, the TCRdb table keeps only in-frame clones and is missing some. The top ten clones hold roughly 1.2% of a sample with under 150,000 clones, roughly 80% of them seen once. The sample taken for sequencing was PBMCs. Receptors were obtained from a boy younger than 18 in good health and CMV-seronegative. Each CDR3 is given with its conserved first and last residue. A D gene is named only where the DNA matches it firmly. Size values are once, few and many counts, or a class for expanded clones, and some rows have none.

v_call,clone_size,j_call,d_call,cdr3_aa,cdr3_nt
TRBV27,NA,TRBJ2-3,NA,CASSLSIGADTQYF,TGTGCCAGCAGTTTATCGATAGGGGCAGATACGCAGTATTTT
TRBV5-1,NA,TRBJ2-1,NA,CASSLKEGSYNEQFF,TGCGCCAGCAGCTTGAAGGAGGGCTCCTACAATGAGCAGTTCTTC
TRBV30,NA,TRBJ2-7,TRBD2,CASSALLAGAEQYF,TGTGCCTCTTCAGCACTACTAGCGGGAGCCGAGCAGTACTTC
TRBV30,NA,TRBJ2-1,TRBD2,CAWSVGLAAYNEQFF,TGTGCCTGGAGTGTAGGGCTAGCGGCCTACAATGAGCAGTTCTTC
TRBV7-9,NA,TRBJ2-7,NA,CASSLGLLPYEQYF,TGTGCCAGCAGCTTGGGGCTCCTACCCTACGAGCAGTACTTC
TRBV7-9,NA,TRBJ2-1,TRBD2,CASSRYSGLAGAYNEQFF,TGTGCCAGCAGCCGCTACTCTGGACTAGCGGGAGCTTACAATGAGCAGTTCTTC
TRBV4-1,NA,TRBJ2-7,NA,CASSPPAGPYEQYF,TGCGCCAGCAGCCCCCCGGCGGGACCCTACGAGCAGTACTTC
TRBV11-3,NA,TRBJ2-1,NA,CASSLKPSVNEQFF,TGTGCCAGCAGCTTAAAGCCCAGCGTCAATGAGCAGTTCTTC
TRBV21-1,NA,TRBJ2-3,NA,CASSKVGAGGAGKGTPDTQYF,TGTGCCAGCAGCAAAGTAGGGGCAGGGGGCGCTGGGAAGGGCACGCCAGATACGCAGTATTTT
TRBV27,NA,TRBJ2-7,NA,CASSLGNVRSGPAEQYF,TGTGCCAGCAGTTTAGGGAACGTTCGGAGCGGGCCGGCCGAGCAGTACTTC
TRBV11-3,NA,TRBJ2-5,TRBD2,CASSPSSGGQETQYF,TGTGCCAGCAGCCCCTCTAGCGGGGGACAAGAGACCCAGTACTTC
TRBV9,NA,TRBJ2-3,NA,CASSVQRRGDTQYF,TGTGCCAGCAGCGTACAAAGGAGAGGAGATACGCAGTATTTT
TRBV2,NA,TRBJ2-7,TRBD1,CASRLGQGKEQYF,TGTGCCAGCAGGCTGGGACAGGGTAAAGAGCAGTACTTC
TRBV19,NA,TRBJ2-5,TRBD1,CASSIDPPGTARGKETQYF,TGTGCCAGTAGTATAGATCCCCCTGGGACAGCCAGAGGGAAAGAGACCCAGTACTTC
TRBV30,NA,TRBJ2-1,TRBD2,CAWFLPGLAYNEQFF,TGTGCCTGGTTTTTACCGGGACTAGCGTACAATGAGCAGTTCTTC
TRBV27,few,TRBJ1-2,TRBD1,CASRKTGGGGYTF,TGTGCCAGCAGAAAGACAGGGGGCGGTGGCTACACCTTC
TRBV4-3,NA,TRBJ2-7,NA,CASSQVFSGTSSYEQYF,TGCGCCAGCAGCCAAGTTTTTAGCGGAACTAGCTCCTACGAGCAGTACTTC
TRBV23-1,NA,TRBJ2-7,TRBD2,CASSQSCLAGWYEQYF,TGCGCCAGCAGTCAATCTTGTCTAGCGGGATGGTACGAGCAGTACTTC
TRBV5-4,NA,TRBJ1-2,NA,CASSSSGDYGYTF,TGTGCCAGCAGCTCGTCAGGGGACTATGGCTACACCTTC
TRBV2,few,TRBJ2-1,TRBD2,CASSEREANEQFF,TGTGCCAGCAGTGAGCGGGAGGCCAATGAGCAGTTCTTC
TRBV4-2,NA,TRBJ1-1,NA,CASSQDSASTEAFF,TGTGCCAGCAGCCAAGATAGTGCAAGCACTGAAGCTTTCTTT
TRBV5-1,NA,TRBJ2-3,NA,CASTSFSGSLADTQYF,TGCGCCAGCACCTCTTTTTCCGGGAGTCTTGCAGATACGCAGTATTTT
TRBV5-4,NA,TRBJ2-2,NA,CASSWQGRPGELFF,TGTGCCAGCAGCTGGCAGGGGCGACCCGGGGAGCTGTTTTTT
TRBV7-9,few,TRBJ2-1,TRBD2,CSSSLARSGGGDEQFF,TGTTCCAGCAGCTTAGCGAGGAGCGGGGGGGGCGATGAGCAGTTCTTC
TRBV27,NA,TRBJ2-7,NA,CASSFGRTYEQYF,TGTGCCAGCAGTTTCGGCAGGACCTACGAGCAGTACTTC
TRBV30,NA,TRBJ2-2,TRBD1,CAWSAYRGGGELFF,TGTGCCTGGAGTGCCTACAGGGGCGGTGGGGAGCTGTTTTTT
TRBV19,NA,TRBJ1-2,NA,CASTVQGVYGYTF,TGTGCCAGTACCGTACAGGGCGTATATGGCTACACCTTC
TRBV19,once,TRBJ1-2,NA,CASRAGTSNYGYTF,TGTGCCAGTAGAGCCGGGACAAGTAACTATGGCTACACCTTC
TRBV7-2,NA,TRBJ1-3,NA,CASSDNPGLSGNTIYF,TGTGCCAGCAGCGACAACCCCGGCCTCTCTGGAAACACCATATATTTT
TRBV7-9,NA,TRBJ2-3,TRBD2,CASSPRLAGDPDTQYF,TGTGCCAGCAGCCCCAGGCTAGCGGGAGATCCAGATACGCAGTATTTT
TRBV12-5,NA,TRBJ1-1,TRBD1,CASGLRWGTGTNTEAFF,TGTGCTAGTGGTTTGCGATGGGGGACAGGGACTAACACTGAAGCTTTCTTT
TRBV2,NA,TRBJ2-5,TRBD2,CASSDPGGLAGEKTQYF,TGTGCCAGCAGTGATCCCGGAGGACTAGCGGGAGAAAAGACCCAGTACTTC
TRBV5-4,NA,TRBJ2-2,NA,CASSSGLSNTGELFF,TGTGCCAGCAGCTCGGGACTCTCGAACACCGGGGAGCTGTTTTTT
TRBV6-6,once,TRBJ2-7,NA,CASSRMIGSYEQYF,TGTGCCAGCAGTCGTATGATCGGCTCCTACGAGCAGTACTTC
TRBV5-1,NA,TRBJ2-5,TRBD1,CASMGQGSQETQYF,TGCGCCAGCATGGGACAGGGTAGCCAAGAGACCCAGTACTTC
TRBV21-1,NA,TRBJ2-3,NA,CASSGYSPDTQYF,TGTGCCAGCAGCGGGTACAGCCCAGATACGCAGTATTTT
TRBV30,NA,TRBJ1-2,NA,CAWNSRTDYGYTF,TGTGCCTGGAATTCCCGGACTGACTATGGCTACACCTTC
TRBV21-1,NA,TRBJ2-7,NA,CASSWSYEQYF,TGTGCCAGCAGCTGGAGCTACGAGCAGTACTTC
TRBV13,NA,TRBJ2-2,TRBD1,CASSFGTGNTGELFF,TGTGCCAGCAGCTTCGGGACAGGGAACACCGGGGAGCTGTTTTTT
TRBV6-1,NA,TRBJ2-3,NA,CASSGGTASTDTQYF,TGTGCCAGCAGTGGCGGGACAGCTAGCACAGATACGCAGTATTTT
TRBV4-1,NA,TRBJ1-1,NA,CASSQPITGFPEAFF,TGCGCCAGCAGCCAGCCTATTACAGGGTTCCCTGAAGCTTTCTTT
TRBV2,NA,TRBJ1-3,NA,CASSEQDTIYF,TGTGCCAGCAGTGAACAGGACACCATATATTTT
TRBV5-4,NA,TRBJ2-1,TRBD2,CASSLTGLAGTNEQFF,TGTGCCAGCAGCTTGACAGGACTAGCGGGGACCAATGAGCAGTTCTTC